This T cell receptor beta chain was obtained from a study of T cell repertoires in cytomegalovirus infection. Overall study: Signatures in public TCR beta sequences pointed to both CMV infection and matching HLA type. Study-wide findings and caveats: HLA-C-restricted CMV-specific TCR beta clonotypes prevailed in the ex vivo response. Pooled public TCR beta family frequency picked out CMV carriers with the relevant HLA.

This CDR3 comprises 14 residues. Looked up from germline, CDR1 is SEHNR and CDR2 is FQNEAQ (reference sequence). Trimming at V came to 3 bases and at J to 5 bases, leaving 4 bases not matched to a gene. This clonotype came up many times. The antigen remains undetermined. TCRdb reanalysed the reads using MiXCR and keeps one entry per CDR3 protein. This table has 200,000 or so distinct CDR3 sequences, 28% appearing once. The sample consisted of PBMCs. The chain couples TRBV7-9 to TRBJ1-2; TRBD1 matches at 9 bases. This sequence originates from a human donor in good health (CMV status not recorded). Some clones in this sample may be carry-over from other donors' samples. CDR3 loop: CASSLGQGQYGYTF. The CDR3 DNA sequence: TGTGCCAGCAGCTTGGGACAGGGTCAGTATGGCTACACCTTC.